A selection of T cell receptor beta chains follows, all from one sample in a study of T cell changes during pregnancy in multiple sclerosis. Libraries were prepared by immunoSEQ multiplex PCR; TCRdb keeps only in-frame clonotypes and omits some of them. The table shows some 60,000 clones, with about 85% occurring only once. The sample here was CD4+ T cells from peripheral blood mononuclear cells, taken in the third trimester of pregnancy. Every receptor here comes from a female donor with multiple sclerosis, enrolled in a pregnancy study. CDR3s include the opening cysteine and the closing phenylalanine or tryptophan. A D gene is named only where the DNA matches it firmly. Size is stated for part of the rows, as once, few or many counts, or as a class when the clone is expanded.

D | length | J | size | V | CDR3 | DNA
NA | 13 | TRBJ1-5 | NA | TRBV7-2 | CASSLSGDQPQHF | TGTGCCAGCAGCTTATCAGGGGATCAGCCCCAGCATTTT
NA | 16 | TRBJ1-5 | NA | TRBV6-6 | CASSYQQGWGNQPQHF | TGTGCCAGCAGTTATCAACAGGGCTGGGGCAATCAGCCCCAGCATTTT
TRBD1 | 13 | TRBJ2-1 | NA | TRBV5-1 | CASSHQGVNEQFF | TGCGCCAGCAGCCACCAGGGGGTCAATGAGCAGTTCTTC
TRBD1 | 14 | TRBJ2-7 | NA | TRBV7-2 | CASSSRTGSYEQYF | TGTGCCAGCAGCTCCCGGACAGGATCCTACGAGCAGTACTTC
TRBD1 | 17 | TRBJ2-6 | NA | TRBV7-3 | CASSGPGQASGANVLTF | TGTGCCAGCAGCGGGCCGGGACAGGCCTCTGGGGCCAACGTCCTGACTTTC
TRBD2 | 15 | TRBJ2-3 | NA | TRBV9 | CASSVDTSGGYTQYF | TGTGCCAGCAGCGTAGATACTAGCGGGGGGTATACGCAGTATTTT
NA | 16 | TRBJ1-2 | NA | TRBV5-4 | CASSLPWTPDAAGYTF | TGTGCCAGCAGCTTGCCCTGGACTCCCGACGCTGCCGGCTACACCTTC
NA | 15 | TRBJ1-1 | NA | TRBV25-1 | CASNEAGYGNTEAFF | TGTGCCAGCAATGAAGCCGGTTACGGGAACACTGAAGCTTTCTTT
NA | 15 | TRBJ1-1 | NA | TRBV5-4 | CASSQEGVGYTEAFF | TGTGCCAGCAGCCAAGAAGGGGTCGGGTACACTGAAGCTTTCTTT
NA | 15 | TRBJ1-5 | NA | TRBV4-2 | CASSQDSGDDQPQHF | TGTGCCAGCAGCCAAGATTCAGGGGACGACCAGCCCCAGCATTTT
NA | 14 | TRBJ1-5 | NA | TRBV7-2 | CASTETGANQPQHF | TGTGCCAGCACCGAGACGGGAGCCAATCAGCCCCAGCATTTT
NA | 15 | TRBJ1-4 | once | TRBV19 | CASSIVGRTNEKLFF | TGTGCCAGTAGTATAGTTGGTAGAACTAATGAAAAACTGTTTTTT
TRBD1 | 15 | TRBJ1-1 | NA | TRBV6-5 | CASSYSDRGMTEAFF | TGTGCCAGCAGTTACTCTGACAGGGGGATGACTGAAGCTTTCTTT
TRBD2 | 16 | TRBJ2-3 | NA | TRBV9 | CASSAQSSGGADTQYF | TGTGCCAGCAGCGCCCAATCTAGCGGGGGGGCAGATACGCAGTATTTT
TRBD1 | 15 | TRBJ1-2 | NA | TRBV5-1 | CASSTWTGENYGYTF | TGCGCCAGCAGCACTTGGACAGGGGAAAACTATGGCTACACCTTC
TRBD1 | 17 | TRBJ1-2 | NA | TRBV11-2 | CASSLLSGGALGYGYTF | TGTGCCAGCAGCTTACTTTCAGGGGGCGCCTTGGGCTATGGCTACACCTTC
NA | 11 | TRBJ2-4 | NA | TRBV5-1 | CASTSKNIQYF | TGCGCCAGCACCAGTAAAAACATTCAGTACTTC
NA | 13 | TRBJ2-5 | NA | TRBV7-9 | CAMTEKSQETQYF | TGTGCCATGACGGAGAAGTCCCAAGAGACCCAGTACTTC
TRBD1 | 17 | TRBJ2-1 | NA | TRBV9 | CASSVNTPGQGHNEQFF | TGTGCCAGCAGCGTAAACACGCCCGGACAGGGCCACAATGAGCAGTTCTTC
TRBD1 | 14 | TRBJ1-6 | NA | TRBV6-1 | CASHGTGSNSPLHF | TGTGCCAGCCACGGGACAGGGAGTAATTCACCCCTCCACTTT
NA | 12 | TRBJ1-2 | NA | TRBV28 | CASREVNYGYTF | TGTGCCAGCAGAGAGGTTAACTATGGCTACACCTTC
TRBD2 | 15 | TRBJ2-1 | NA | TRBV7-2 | CASSTKIGLAYEQFF | TGTGCCAGCAGCACAAAGATAGGACTAGCATATGAGCAGTTCTTC
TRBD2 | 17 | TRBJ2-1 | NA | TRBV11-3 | CASSPGTTSGSYNEQFF | TGTGCCAGCAGCCCCGGGACTACGAGCGGATCCTACAATGAGCAGTTCTTC
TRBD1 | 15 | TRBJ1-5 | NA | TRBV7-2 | CASSLWWDSFEPQHF | TGTGCCAGCAGCTTATGGTGGGACAGCTTTGAGCCCCAGCATTTT
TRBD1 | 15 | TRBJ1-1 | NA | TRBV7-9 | CASSPDRAAVTEAFF | TGTGCCAGCAGCCCAGACAGGGCAGCGGTCACTGAAGCTTTCTTT
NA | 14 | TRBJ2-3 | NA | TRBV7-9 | CASSAGTGVDTQYF | TGTGCCAGCAGCGCCGGGACTGGGGTAGATACGCAGTATTTT
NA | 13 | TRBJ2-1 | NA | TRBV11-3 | CASSLDVQSEQFF | TGTGCCAGCAGCTTAGATGTACAATCTGAGCAGTTCTTC
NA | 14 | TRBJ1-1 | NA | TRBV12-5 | CASGSRTLNTEAFF | TGTGCTAGTGGTTCGCGGACACTTAACACTGAAGCTTTCTTT
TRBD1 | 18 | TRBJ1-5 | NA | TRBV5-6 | CASMQGTDFLGSNQPQHF | TGTGCCAGCATGCAGGGGACAGACTTTCTCGGGAGCAATCAGCCCCAGCATTTT
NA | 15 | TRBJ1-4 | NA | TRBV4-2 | CASSQVGGTNEKLFF | TGTGCCAGCAGCCAAGTGGGAGGCACTAATGAAAAACTGTTTTTT
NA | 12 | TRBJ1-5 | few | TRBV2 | CASRTVLAPQHF | TGTGCCAGCAGGACAGTTTTGGCCCCCCAGCATTTT
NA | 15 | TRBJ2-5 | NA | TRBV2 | CATYPGLGPQETQYF | TGTGCCACCTACCCGGGATTAGGTCCTCAAGAGACCCAGTACTTC
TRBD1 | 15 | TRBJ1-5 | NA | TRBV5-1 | CASSDGQGDNQPQHF | TGCGCCAGCAGCGATGGACAGGGGGATAATCAGCCCCAGCATTTT
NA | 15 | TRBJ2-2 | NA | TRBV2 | CASSVNQVDTGELFF | TGTGCCAGCAGTGTTAATCAGGTGGACACCGGGGAGCTGTTTTTT
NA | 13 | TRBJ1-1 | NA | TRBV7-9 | CASSLASGGIAFF | TGTGCCAGCAGCTTAGCCTCCGGGGGTATAGCTTTCTTT
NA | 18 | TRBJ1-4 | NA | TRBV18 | CASSPRTLGEATNEKLFF | TGTGCCAGCTCACCCCGGACCCTCGGGGAGGCCACTAATGAAAAACTGTTTTTT
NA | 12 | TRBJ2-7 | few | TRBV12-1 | CASSSRTWQQYF | TGTGCCAGCAGCTCTCGAACGTGGCAGCAGTACTTC
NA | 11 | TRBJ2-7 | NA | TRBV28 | CASTSSYEQYF | TGTGCCAGCACGAGCTCCTACGAGCAGTACTTC
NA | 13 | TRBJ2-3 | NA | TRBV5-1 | CASSPLGTDTQYF | TGCGCCAGCAGCCCCCTAGGCACAGATACGCAGTATTTT
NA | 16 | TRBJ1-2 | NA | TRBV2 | CASSFPNRARNYGYTF | TGTGCCAGCAGTTTCCCTAACAGGGCGAGGAACTATGGCTACACCTTC
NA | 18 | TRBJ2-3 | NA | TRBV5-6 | CASSFYKGGAGVRDTQYF | TGTGCCAGCAGCTTTTATAAAGGGGGTGCGGGAGTAAGAGATACGCAGTATTTT
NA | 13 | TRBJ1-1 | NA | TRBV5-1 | CASSLTGSTEAFF | TGCGCCAGCAGCTTGACAGGGAGTACTGAAGCTTTCTTT
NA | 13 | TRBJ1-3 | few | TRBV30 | CAWTYGPGNTIYF | TGTGCCTGGACTTATGGGCCTGGAAACACCATATATTTT
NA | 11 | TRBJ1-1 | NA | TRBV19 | CASSKNTEAFF | TGTGCCAGTAGCAAAAACACTGAAGCTTTCTTT
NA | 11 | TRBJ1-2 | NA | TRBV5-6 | CASSLRYGYTF | TGTGCCAGCAGCTTGCGCTATGGCTACACCTTC
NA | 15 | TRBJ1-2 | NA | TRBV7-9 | CASSPTGSSAYGYTF | TGTGCCAGCAGCCCAACAGGGTCGTCCGCCTATGGCTACACCTTC
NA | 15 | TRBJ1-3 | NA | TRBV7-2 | CASSSYQGSGNTIYF | TGTGCCAGCAGCTCCTACCAGGGGTCCGGAAACACCATATATTTT
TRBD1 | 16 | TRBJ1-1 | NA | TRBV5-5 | CASSFLGGQGGTEAFF | TGTGCCAGCAGCTTTCTTGGGGGACAGGGGGGAACTGAAGCTTTCTTT
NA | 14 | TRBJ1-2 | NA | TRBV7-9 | CASSSSGWDYGYTF | TGTGCCAGCAGCTCATCAGGGTGGGACTATGGCTACACCTTC
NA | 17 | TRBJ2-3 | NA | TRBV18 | CASSRVSYQGRVDTQYF | TGTGCCAGCTCACGCGTCTCGTACCAGGGGAGGGTCGATACGCAGTATTTT
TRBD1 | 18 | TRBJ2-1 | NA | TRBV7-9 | CASSVGDRGSKHPNEQFF | TGTGCCAGCAGCGTAGGGGACAGGGGAAGTAAGCATCCCAATGAGCAGTTCTTC
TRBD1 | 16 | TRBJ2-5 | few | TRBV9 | CASSLQSGQPAETQYF | TGTGCCAGCAGCCTTCAGTCGGGACAGCCGGCGGAGACCCAGTACTTC
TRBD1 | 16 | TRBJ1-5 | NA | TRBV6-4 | CASSEGADRPPRPQHF | TGTGCCAGCAGTGAAGGGGCGGACAGGCCTCCCCGGCCCCAGCATTTT
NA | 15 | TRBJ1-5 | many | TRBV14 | CASRKSRYSNQPQHF | TGTGCCAGCAGGAAATCGAGATATAGCAATCAGCCCCAGCATTTT
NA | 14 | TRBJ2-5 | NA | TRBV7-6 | CASSPPGAGETQYF | TGTGCCAGCAGCCCCCCCGGAGCTGGGGAGACCCAGTACTTC
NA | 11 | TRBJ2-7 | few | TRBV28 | CASSLTYEQYF | TGTGCCAGCAGTCTTACCTACGAGCAGTACTTC
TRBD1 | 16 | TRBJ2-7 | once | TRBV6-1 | CASSENVDRAISKQYF | TGTGCCAGCAGTGAGAATGTAGACAGGGCTATATCTAAGCAGTACTTC